The 3 T cell receptor beta chains in this list originate from one sample, sequenced in a study of OX40 agonist ivuxolimab in advanced cancers. The library was built by means of the immunoSEQ multiplex PCR assay. The clones in this table, taken by TCRdb from immuneACCESS, are in-frame only. Not every clone is retained; where verified, under half of the shortfall comes from an unresolved V gene, and the cause of the rest is unknown. The sample profile shows about 30,000 clones; more than 70% of them were found once. In total, the top ten clones hold under 30% of the sample. Sequencing used CD4+ or CD8+ T cells sorted from blood, obtained in a trial of the OX40 agonist ivuxolimab. The receptors here all came from an adult with an advanced solid tumor such as melanoma, head and neck, liver or kidney cancer.

This CDR3 reads CASSSPQREISYEQYF. The CDR3 region has the DNA TGTGCCAGCAGCTCGCCGCAGCGGGAAATCTCCTACGAGCAGTACTTC. The chain carries TRBV7-9 and TRBJ2-7, with TRBD2 identical over 7 bases. Trimming at V came to 4 bases and at J to 0 bases, leaving 9 bases not matched to a gene. Germline-derived CDR1 and CDR2 are SEHNR and FQNEAQ (reference sequence). CDR3 length: 16 residues.

This rearrangement joins TRBV21-1 to TRBJ2-7; the table's D call TRBD2 went unverified against the DNA. TRBV21-1 counts as a pseudogene. This CDR3 comprises 14 residues. The chain's CDR3 is CASSKAREGYEQYF. The DNA for the CDR3 is TGTGCCAGCAGCAAAGCCCGGGAGGGGTACGAGCAGTACTTC.

The V gene is TRBV28, the J gene TRBJ1-6, with 9 bases identical to TRBD1. The CDR3 contains 15 residues. Losses at the gene ends were 6 bases for V and 8 bases for J; bases not matched to a gene: 8. Per the germline V gene, CDR1 is MDHEN and CDR2 is SYDVKM. The CDR3: CASSLGDRAYSPLHF. The CDR3 region has the DNA TGTGCCAGCAGCCTAGGGGACAGGGCTTATTCACCCCTCCACTTT.